The sequence of this T cell receptor beta chain was determined in a study of post-analysis software for immune sequencing data. Overall study findings and caveats: Higher frequency in patients than in controls was seen for roughly 5 TRBV segments, with TRBV5-6, TRBV5-1 and TRBV20-1 among them. Co-batched samples clustered tightly together by F measure.

Included in the TCR beta cDNA libraries were unique molecular identifiers. TCRdb reanalysed the PCR reads using MiXCR and keeps one entry per CDR3 protein. The profile shows about 570,000 distinct CDR3 sequences, around a third of them singletons. Germline V gene data show CDR1 as DFQATT and CDR2 as SNEGSKA (reference sequence). V shed 6 bases and J shed 1 base, with 12 bases lying between them. The CDR3 length is 13 residues. This clonotype was counted between two and nine times. What it binds is unknown. The chain uses TRBV20-1 and TRBJ2-5; possibly TRBD2 for D (5 bases). This clonotype was obtained from a girl aged 2-17 years with multiple sclerosis. Specimen: blood. The CDR3 DNA reads TGCAGTGCCCCTTCGGGGAGCCAAGAGACCCAGTACTTC. Translating gives CSAPSGSQETQYF.